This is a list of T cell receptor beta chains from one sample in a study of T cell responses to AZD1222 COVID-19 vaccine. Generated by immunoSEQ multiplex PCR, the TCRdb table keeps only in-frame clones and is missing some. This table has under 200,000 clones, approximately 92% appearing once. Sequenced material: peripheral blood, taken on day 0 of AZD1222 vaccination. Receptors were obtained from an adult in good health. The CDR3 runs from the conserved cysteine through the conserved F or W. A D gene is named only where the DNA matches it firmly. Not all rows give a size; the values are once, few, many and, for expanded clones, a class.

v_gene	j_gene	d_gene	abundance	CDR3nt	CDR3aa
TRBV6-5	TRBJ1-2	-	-	TGTGCCAGCACTACGACGACAGCTAATAACTATGGCTACACCTTC	CASTTTTANNYGYTF
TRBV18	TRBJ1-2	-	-	TGTGCCAGCTCACCGGCAGGGAAGATCTATGGCTACACCTTC	CASSPAGKIYGYTF
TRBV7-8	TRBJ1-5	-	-	TGTGCCAGCAGCTTAAACAGGGACCAGCCCCAGCATTTT	CASSLNRDQPQHF
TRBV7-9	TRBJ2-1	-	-	TGTGCCAGCAGCTTAAACTCGGGGCGCGAGCAGTTCTTC	CASSLNSGREQFF
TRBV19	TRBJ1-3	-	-	TGTGCCAGTAGTATTACGGGGGCTGGAAACACCATATATTTT	CASSITGAGNTIYF
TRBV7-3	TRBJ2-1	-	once	TGTGCCAGCAGCTTAGTCCTGGTTGGTTTGAATGAGCAGTTCTTC	CASSLVLVGLNEQFF
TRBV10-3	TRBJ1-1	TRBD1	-	TGTGCCATCAGTCCGGGACAGGGGAACACTGAAGCTTTCTTT	CAISPGQGNTEAFF
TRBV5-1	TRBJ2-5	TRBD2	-	TGCGCCAGCAGCTTCCTTCCGACTAGCGTGGGCCAAGAGACCCAGTACTTC	CASSFLPTSVGQETQYF
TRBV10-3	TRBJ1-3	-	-	TGTGCCATCAGTCCGGGTCTTGGAAACACCATATATTTT	CAISPGLGNTIYF
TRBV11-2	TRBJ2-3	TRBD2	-	TGTGCCAGCACCGCGACTAGCGTATTGGTAGGAGATACGCAGTATTTT	CASTATSVLVGDTQYF
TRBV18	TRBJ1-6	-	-	TGTGCCAGCTCACAGGACAGCAGTTCGAATTCACCCCTCCACTTT	CASSQDSSSNSPLHF
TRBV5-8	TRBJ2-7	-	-	TGTGCCAGCAGCTTGGTCTGGTCGGTGACGCTAGTCTCCTACGAGCAGTACTTC	CASSLVWSVTLVSYEQYF
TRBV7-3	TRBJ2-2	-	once	TGTGCCAGCAGCTTCAACGGGAACACCGGGGAGCTGTTTTTT	CASSFNGNTGELFF
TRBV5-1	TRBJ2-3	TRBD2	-	TGCGCCAGCAGCTTGGATAGCGGGAGGCCCACAGATACGCAGTATTTT	CASSLDSGRPTDTQYF
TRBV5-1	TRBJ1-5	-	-	TGCGCCAGCAGCTTGGGACCGAATCAGCCCCAGCATTTT	CASSLGPNQPQHF
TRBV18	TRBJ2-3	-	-	TGTGCCAGCTCACACTCCAGGGTTTCCAGCACAGATACGCAGTATTTT	CASSHSRVSSTDTQYF
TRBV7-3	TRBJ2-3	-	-	TGTGCCAGCAGCTTCGTTAAGGGTAAGGATACGCAGTATTTT	CASSFVKGKDTQYF
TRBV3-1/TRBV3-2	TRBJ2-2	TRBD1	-	TGTGCCAGCAGCTTATTACAGGGGAGCGGCACCGGGGAGCTGTTTTTT	CASSLLQGSGTGELFF
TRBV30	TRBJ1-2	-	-	TGTGCCTGCCCCAGGACACGGAGTAACTATGGCTACACCTTC	CACPRTRSNYGYTF
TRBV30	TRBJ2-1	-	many	TGTGCCTGGAGTGGACACCTTATTTACAATGAGCAGTTCTTC	CAWSGHLIYNEQFF
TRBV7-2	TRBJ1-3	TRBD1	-	TGTGCCAGCAGCTCGGACTGGACAGGGAACACCATATATTTT	CASSSDWTGNTIYF
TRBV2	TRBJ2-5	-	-	TGTGCCAGCAGGCCCGTGTCAGAGACCCAGTACTTC	CASRPVSETQYF
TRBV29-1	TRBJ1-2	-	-	TGCAGCGCCCCCGACAAGGGGGAACTGGGCTATGGCTACACCTTC	CSAPDKGELGYGYTF
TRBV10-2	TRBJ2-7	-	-	TGCGCCAGCAGTGAGAGTAGCTCCTCCTACGAGCAGTACTTC	CASSESSSSYEQYF
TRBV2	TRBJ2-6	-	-	TGTGCCAGCAGTGAAAGGGGCAGGGCTGGGGCCAACGTCCTGACTTTC	CASSERGRAGANVLTF
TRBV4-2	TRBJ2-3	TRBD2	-	TGTGCCAGCAGCCAAGATGGAATAGTGGACAACGGGGGGGCGACAGATACGCAGTATTTT	CASSQDGIVDNGGATDTQYF
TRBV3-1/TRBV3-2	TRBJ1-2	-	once	TGTGCCAGCAGCCGACAGGCAAACTATGGCTACACCTTC	CASSRQANYGYTF
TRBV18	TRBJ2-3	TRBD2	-	TGTGCCAGCTCACCCCCTAGCGGGAGGCAAGATACGCAGTATTTT	CASSPPSGRQDTQYF
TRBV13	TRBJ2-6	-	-	TGTGCCAGCAGCTCCAGGGTACCAGGGGCCAACGTCCTGACTTTC	CASSSRVPGANVLTF
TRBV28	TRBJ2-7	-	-	TGTGCCAGCAGTTACAACAGGGCTCGAGAGCAGTACTTC	CASSYNRAREQYF
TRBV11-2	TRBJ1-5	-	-	TGTGCCAGCAGCCATGAGGGCCCAAATCAGCCCCAGCATTTT	CASSHEGPNQPQHF